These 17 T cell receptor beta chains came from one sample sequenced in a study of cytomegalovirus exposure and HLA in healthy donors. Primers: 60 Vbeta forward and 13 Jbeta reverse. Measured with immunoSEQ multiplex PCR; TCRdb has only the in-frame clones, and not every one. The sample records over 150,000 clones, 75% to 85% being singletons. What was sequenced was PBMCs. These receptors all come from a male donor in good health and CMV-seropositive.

Here the CDR3 DNA reads TGTGCCAGCAGTTACACCCGCGGGCCGCCGGGTGATACGCAGTATTTT. It translates to CASSYTRGPPGDTQYF. The chain joins TRBV6-5 to TRBJ2-3; TRBD2 might be the D (5 bases). Trimming removed 2 bases at V and 6 bases at J, with 18 bases between. This CDR3 contains 16 residues. Germline CDR1 reads MNHEY; CDR2 reads SVGAGI.

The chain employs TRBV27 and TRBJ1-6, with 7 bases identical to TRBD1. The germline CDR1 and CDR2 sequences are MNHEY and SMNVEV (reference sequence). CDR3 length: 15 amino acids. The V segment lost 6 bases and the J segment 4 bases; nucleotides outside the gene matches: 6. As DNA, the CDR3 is TGTGCCAGCAGGGTAAGGGACAGTTATAATTCACCCCTCCACTTT. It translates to CASRVRDSYNSPLHF.

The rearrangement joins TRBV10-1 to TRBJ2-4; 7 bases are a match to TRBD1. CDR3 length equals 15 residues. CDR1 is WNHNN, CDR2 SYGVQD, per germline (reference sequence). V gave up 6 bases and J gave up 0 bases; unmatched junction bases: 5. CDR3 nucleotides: TGCGCCAGCAGCCCCGGGACAGCAGCCAAAAACATTCAGTACTTC. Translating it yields CASSPGTAAKNIQYF.

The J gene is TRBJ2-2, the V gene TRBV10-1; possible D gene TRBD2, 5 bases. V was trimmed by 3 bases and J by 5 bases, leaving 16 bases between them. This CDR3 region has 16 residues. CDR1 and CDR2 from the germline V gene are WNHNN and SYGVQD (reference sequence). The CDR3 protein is CASSEWATSGTGELFF. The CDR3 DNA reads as TGCGCCAGCAGTGAATGGGCAACCTCGGGGACCGGGGAGCTGTTTTTT.

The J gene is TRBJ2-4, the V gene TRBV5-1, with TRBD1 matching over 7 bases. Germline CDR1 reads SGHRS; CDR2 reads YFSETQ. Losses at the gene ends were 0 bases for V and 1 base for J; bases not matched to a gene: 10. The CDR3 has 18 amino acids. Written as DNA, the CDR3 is TGCGCCAGCAGCTTGGAAGGAGAGGGGGCTCGGGCCAAAAACATTCAGTACTTC. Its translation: CASSLEGEGARAKNIQYF.

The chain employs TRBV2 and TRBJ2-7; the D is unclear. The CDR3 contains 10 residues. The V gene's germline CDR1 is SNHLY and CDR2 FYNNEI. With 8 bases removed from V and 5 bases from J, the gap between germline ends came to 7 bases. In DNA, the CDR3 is TGTGCCAGCGGCCACAACGAGCAGTACTTC. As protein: CASGHNEQYF.

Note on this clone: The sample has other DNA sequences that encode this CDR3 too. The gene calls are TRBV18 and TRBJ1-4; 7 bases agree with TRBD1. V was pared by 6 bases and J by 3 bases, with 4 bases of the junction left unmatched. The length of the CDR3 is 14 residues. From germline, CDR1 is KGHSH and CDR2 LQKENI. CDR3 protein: CASSPGQPNEKLFF. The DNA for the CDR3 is TGTGCCAGCTCCCCGGGACAGCCTAATGAAAAACTGTTTTTT.

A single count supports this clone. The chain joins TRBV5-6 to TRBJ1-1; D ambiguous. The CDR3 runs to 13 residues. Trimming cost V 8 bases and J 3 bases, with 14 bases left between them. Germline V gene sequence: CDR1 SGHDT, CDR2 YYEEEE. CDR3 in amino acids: CASGSAEDTEAFF. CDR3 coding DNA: TGTGCCAGTGGATCCGCTGAGGACACTGAAGCTTTCTTT.

As DNA, the CDR3 is TGTGCCAGCAGCTTAGAAGGGGGGGCGACAGTAGCCTACGAGCAGTACTTC. This encodes CASSLEGGATVAYEQYF. V and J are TRBV11-3 and TRBJ2-7; a possible D gene is TRBD2 (7 bases). The CDR3 runs to 17 residues. In germline, CDR1 is SGHNT, CDR2 YENEEA. Trimming took off 0 bases at V and 2 bases at J, with 17 bases between the two ends. Supplemented by reference TRBV11-3 and TRBJ2-7, the full variable domain reads EAGVVQSPRYKIIEKKQPVAFWCNPISGHNTLYWYLQNLGQGPELLIRYENEEAVDDSQLPKDRFSAERLKGVDSTLKIQPAELGDSAVYLCASSLEGGATVAYEQYFGPGTRLTVT.

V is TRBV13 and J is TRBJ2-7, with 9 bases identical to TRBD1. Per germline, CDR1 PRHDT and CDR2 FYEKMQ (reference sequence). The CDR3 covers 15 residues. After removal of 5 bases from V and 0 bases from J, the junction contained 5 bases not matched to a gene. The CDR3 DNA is TGTGCCAGCAGCAGGGACAGGGAGAGCTCCTACGAGCAGTACTTC. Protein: CASSRDRESSYEQYF.

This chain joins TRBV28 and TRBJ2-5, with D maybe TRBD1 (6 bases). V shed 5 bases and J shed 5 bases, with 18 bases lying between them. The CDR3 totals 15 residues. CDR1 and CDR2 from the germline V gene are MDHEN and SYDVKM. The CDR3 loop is CASSRRYRVSETQYF. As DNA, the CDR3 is TGTGCCAGCAGTCGTCGGTACAGGGTTTCTGAGACCCAGTACTTC. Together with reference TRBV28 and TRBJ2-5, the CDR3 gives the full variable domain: DVKVTQSSRYLVKRTGEKVFLECVQDMDHENMFWYRQDPGLGLRLIYFSYDVKMKEKGDIPEGYSVSREKKERFSLILESASTNQTSMYLCASSRRYRVSETQYFGPGTRLLVL.

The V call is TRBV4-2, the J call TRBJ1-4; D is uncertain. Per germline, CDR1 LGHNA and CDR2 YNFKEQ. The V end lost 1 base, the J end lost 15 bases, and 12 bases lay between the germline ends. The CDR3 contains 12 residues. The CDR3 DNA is TGTGCCAGCAGCCAAGCGACCGGGGAAGTGTTTTTT. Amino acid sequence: CASSQATGEVFF.

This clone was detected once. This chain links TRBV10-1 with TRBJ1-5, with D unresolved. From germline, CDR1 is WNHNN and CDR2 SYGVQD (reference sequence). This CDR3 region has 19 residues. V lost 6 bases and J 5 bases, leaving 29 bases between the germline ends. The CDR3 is CASSGVNREVSDTDQPQHF. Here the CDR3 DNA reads TGCGCCAGCAGCGGAGTAAATCGAGAAGTTTCCGATACCGATCAGCCCCAGCATTTT.

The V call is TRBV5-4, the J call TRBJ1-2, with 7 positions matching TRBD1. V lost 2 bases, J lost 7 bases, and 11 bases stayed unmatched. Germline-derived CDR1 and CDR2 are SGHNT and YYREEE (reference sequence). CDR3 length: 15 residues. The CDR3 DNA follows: TGTGCCAGCAGCTTTAGGGACAGCCCAACTGGTGGCTACACCTTC. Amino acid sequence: CASSFRDSPTGGYTF.

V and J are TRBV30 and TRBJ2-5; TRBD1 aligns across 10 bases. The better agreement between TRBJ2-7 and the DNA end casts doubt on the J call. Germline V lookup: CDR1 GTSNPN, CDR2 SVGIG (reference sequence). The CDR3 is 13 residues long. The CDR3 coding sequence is TGTGCCTGGAGTGCGGACAGGGGGTACGAGCAGTACTTC. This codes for CAWSADRGYEQYF.

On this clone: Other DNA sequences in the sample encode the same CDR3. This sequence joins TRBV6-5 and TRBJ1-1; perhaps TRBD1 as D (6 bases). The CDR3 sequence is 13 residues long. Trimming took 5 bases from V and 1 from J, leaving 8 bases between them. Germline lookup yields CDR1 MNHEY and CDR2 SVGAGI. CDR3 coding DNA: TGTGCCAGCAGTGAGGGACAGAACACTGAAGCTTTCTTT. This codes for CASSEGQNTEAFF.

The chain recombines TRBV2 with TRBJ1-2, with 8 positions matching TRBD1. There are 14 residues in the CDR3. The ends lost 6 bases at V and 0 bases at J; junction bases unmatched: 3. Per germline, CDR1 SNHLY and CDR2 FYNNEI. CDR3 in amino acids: CASRRGQANYGYTF. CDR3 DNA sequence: TGTGCCAGCAGGCGGGGACAGGCTAACTATGGCTACACCTTC.